Following are 17 T cell receptor beta chains from one sample sequenced in a study of blood T cells in healthy people across ages. Combining a sample-barcoded 5' primer with a J-beta primer mix, a second PCR ran for roughly 7 to 11 cycles. TCRdb ran MiXCR on the 5' RACE reads and lists one entry per CDR3 protein. The profile shows some 850,000 distinct CDR3 sequences, roughly 26% of them singletons. This same sample was also taken into another study, of T cells of mothers and their children.

Material: blood. These TCRs come from a boy aged 10-17 years in good health.

This clonotype was seen a few times. The chain combines TRBV4-2 with TRBJ2-7, with 8 bases that match TRBD2. V lost 0 bases to trimming and J lost 5 bases; unmatched junction nucleotides: 12. The germline V gene has CDR1 LGHNA and CDR2 YNFKEQ. The CDR3 is 17 amino acids. The chain's CDR3 is CASSQDSSGGPGDEQYF. The CDR3 region has the DNA TGTGCCAGCAGCCAAGATTCCAGCGGGGGTCCTGGGGACGAGCAGTACTTC.

This clonotype was seen more than once but under ten times. The CDR3 reads CASSPLRDGNEKLFF. DNA of the CDR3: TGTGCCAGCTCACCACTCCGGGACGGGAATGAAAAACTGTTTTTT. The chain uses TRBV18 and TRBJ1-4; D perhaps matches TRBD1 (5 bases). The CDR3 has 15 amino acids. With 1 base removed from V and 5 bases from J, the gap between germline ends came to 11 bases. CDR1 KGHSH and CDR2 LQKENI come from the germline V gene.

The genes are TRBV5-4 and TRBJ2-5, with a weak D call TRBD2 (7 bases). The J call may be incorrect, as the DNA end agrees better with TRBJ2-1. Germline V gene sequence: CDR1 SGHNT, CDR2 YYREEE (reference sequence). This CDR3 has 16 residues. As DNA, the CDR3 is TGTGCCAGCAGCTTGGAAACGTACGGGGGGCGTGGTGAGCAGTTCTTC. It translates to CASSLETYGGRGEQFF.

This clonotype was detected a few times. This chain uses TRBV28 with TRBJ2-3, with TRBD1 matching over 7 bases. Germline assignment: CDR1 MDHEN and CDR2 SYDVKM. V shed 3 bases and J 5 bases; nucleotides not matched to a gene: 8. This CDR3 comprises 15 residues. As DNA, the CDR3 is TGTGCCAGCAGTTTCCCCAGACAGGGACGAGATACGCAGTATTTT. Its translation: CASSFPRQGRDTQYF. The full variable domain, its missing parts supplied by reference TRBV28 and TRBJ2-3, is DVKVTQSSRYLVKRTGEKVFLECVQDMDHENMFWYRQDPGLGLRLIYFSYDVKMKEKGDIPEGYSVSREKKERFSLILESASTNQTSMYLCASSFPRQGRDTQYFGPGTRLTVL.

The chain recombines TRBV3-1 with TRBJ2-7; 9 nucleotides match TRBD1. Germline V gene lookup returns CDR1 LGHDT and CDR2 YNNKEL (reference sequence). This CDR3 has 14 amino acids. V lost 4 bases to trimming and J lost 6 bases; unmatched junction nucleotides: 7. Here the CDR3 DNA reads TGTGCCAGCAGCCTGGACAGGGGCTTGGGCGAGCAGTACTTC. This gives the protein CASSLDRGLGEQYF.

This clonotype was counted at least ten times. The chain has TRBV20-1 and TRBJ2-7; 7 nucleotides agree with TRBD2. The CDR3 loop spans 15 amino acids. CDR1 and CDR2 (germline): DFQATT, SNEGSKA (reference sequence). The V and J ends lost 1 base and 5 bases, in that order; junction bases with no gene match: 11. The CDR3 sequence is CSARGPSGGPHEQYF. CDR3 DNA sequence: TGCAGTGCTAGAGGTCCTAGCGGAGGACCGCACGAGCAGTACTTC.

This clonotype was observed a handful of times. The gene calls are TRBV7-9 and TRBJ2-7; 7 nucleotides match TRBD2. The CDR3 has 15 residues. CDR1 is SEHNR, CDR2 FQNEAQ, per germline (reference sequence). The V and J ends lost 5 bases and 2 bases, in that order; junction bases with no gene match: 9. In DNA form, the CDR3 reads TGTGCCAGCAGCCCCTCACGGGGGGAACCCTACGAGCAGTACTTC. Protein product: CASSPSRGEPYEQYF.

V usage is TRBV6-6 and J usage is TRBJ2-1; perhaps TRBD2 as D (7 bases). The CDR3 sequence is 16 residues long. V lost 2 bases, J lost 4 bases, and 15 bases lay in between. The germline V gene has CDR1 MNHNY and CDR2 SVGAGI (reference sequence). CDR3 nucleotide sequence: TGTGCCAGCAGTTACGGAGCGCGGGGGCCGTACAATGAGCAGTTCTTC. It codes for CASSYGARGPYNEQFF.

This clonotype was picked up a small number of times. This chain uses TRBV12-3 or TRBV12-4 with TRBJ2-1; D is unclear. V lost 6 bases and J 8 bases, leaving 11 bases between the germline ends. CDR3 size: 12 residues. CDR3 sequence reads: CASRHTHYEQFF. The CDR3 DNA reads TGTGCCAGCAGGCATACTCATTATGAGCAGTTCTTC.

This clonotype was counted a few times. The rearrangement links TRBV9 to TRBJ2-2; D ambiguous. The V gene's germline CDR1 is SGDLS and CDR2 YYNGEE. V was trimmed by 4 bases and J by 0 bases, leaving 13 bases between them. The CDR3 extends over 16 amino acids. The CDR3 DNA reads as TGTGCCAGCAGCCCTAGGCGACGGACGAACACCGGGGAGCTGTTTTTT. It codes for CASSPRRRTNTGELFF.

In this sample, this clonotype turned up a few times. The germline gene is not matched at one end of the junction; a read error may be the cause. This rearrangement joins TRBV14 to TRBJ2-7, with D possibly called TRBD1 or TRBD2 (6 bases each). The CDR3 is made up of 12 amino acids. The germline CDR1 and CDR2 sequences are SGHDN and FVKESK. The CDR3 loop reads CASSDRGDEQCF. CDR3 in DNA: TGTGCCAGCAGCGATAGGGGGGACGAGCAGTGCTTC.

The chain employs TRBV15 and TRBJ1-3; the match to TRBD1 covers 9 bases. This CDR3 is 16 amino acids long. After removal of 4 bases from V and 4 bases from J, the junction contained 8 bases not matched to a gene. Germline V gene lookup returns CDR1 LNHNV and CDR2 YYDKDF (reference sequence). DNA for the CDR3: TGTGCCACCAGCAACCGGGACAGGGTGTTGGGAAACACCATATATTTT. It yields the protein CATSNRDRVLGNTIYF.

This clonotype was detected only a few times. The V gene is TRBV5-1, the J gene TRBJ2-3; 7 positions agree with TRBD1. The CDR3 is 14 residues long. Looked up from germline, CDR1 is SGHRS and CDR2 is YFSETQ. V gave up 4 bases and J gave up 4 bases; unmatched junction bases: 6. CDR3 sequence: CASSEQGLPDTQYF. The CDR3 DNA sequence: TGCGCCAGCAGCGAACAGGGGCTCCCAGATACGCAGTATTTT.

This clonotype was counted at least ten times. This chain connects TRBV5-1 to TRBJ2-5; D ambiguous. CDR1 and CDR2 (germline): SGHRS, YFSETQ. There are 13 residues in the CDR3. V was shortened by 1 base and J by 5 bases, with 9 bases between the two germline ends. The CDR3: CASSLSPEETQYF. DNA of the CDR3: TGCGCCAGCAGCTTGAGTCCGGAGGAGACCCAGTACTTC.

Concerning this clonotype itself: Compared with germline, one end of the junction differs, possibly owing to a read error. The V and J genes are TRBV7-2 and TRBJ2-3; 12 bases agree with TRBD2. The CDR3 sequence is 16 residues long. CDR1 is SGHTA and CDR2 is FQGNSA in the germline V gene. Here the CDR3 reads CASSLGLAGTSDTQYF. CDR3 DNA sequence: TGTGCCAGCAGTTTAGGACTAGCGGGGACCTCAGATACGCAGTATTTT.

A few counts support this clonotype. This chain connects TRBV13 to TRBJ1-1, with D uncertain. V was shortened by 5 bases and J by 0 bases, with 7 bases between the two germline ends. The CDR3 consists of 13 residues. Germline loops: CDR1 PRHDT, CDR2 FYEKMQ (reference sequence). CDR3 protein: CASSALMNTEAFF. CDR3 DNA: TGTGCCAGCAGCGCCCTAATGAACACTGAAGCTTTCTTT.

The V and J genes are TRBV12-3 or TRBV12-4 and TRBJ2-2; tentatively, D is TRBD1 or TRBD2 (5 bases each). Between the trimmed V and J ends, which lost 7 bases and 8 bases, there was a span of 14 bases. The CDR3 consists of 13 residues. The CDR3 reads CASKAQGVGELFF. CDR3 sequence (DNA): TGTGCCAGCAAGGCCCAGGGAGTTGGGGAGCTGTTTTTT.